Each of the 16 T cell receptor beta chains below was sequenced from the same sample in a study of blood T cell repertoires in COVID-19. Clones were read by immunoSEQ multiplex PCR, and TCRdb kept only the in-frame ones, dropping some. The sample gives about 150,000 clones, around 90% of which show up once; less than 0.6% is in the top ten. Sequencing was done on a sample of peripheral blood. These receptors all stem from a man aged 45-65 years with acute or convalescent COVID-19.

V gene TRBV5-6 combines with J gene TRBJ1-2; possible D gene TRBD1, 6 bases. Trimming stripped 0 bases from V and 7 bases from J, with 10 bases between. Germline assignment: CDR1 SGHDT and CDR2 YYEEEE. The CDR3 extends over 13 amino acids. CDR3 sequence reads: CASSLDRVGGYTF. As DNA, the CDR3 is TGTGCCAGCAGCTTGGACAGGGTAGGTGGCTACACCTTC.

The V gene is TRBV10-3, the J gene TRBJ1-1; D may be TRBD1 (6 bases). CDR1 and CDR2 (germline): ENHRY, SYGVKD. Trimming took 3 bases from V and 10 from J, leaving 21 bases between them. The CDR3 spans 15 residues. The CDR3 sequence: CAISETPAGVGRAFF. The DNA for the CDR3 is TGTGCCATCAGTGAAACCCCGGCAGGGGTCGGTAGAGCTTTCTTT.

J is TRBJ2-2 and V is TRBV25-1; 7 nucleotides agree with TRBD1. J was trimmed by 0 bases and V by 4 bases; bases with no gene match: 5. The CDR3 contains 16 residues. Germline loops: CDR1 MGHDK, CDR2 SYGVNS. The CDR3 reads CASSGWDSPNTGELFF. DNA for the CDR3: TGTGCCAGCAGTGGATGGGACAGCCCGAACACCGGGGAGCTGTTTTTT.

The V call is TRBV7-8, the J call TRBJ1-5; 9 bases are shared with TRBD1. Germline V gene data show CDR1 as SGHVS and CDR2 as FQNEAQ. V lost 5 bases to trimming and J lost 5 bases; unmatched junction nucleotides: 1. The CDR3 is 13 amino acids. CDR3 bases: TGTGCCAGCAGCCGACAGGGGGATCAGCCCCAGCATTTT. Protein: CASSRQGDQPQHF.

V gene TRBV29-1 combines with J gene TRBJ2-1; D perhaps matches TRBD2 (6 bases). Trimming cost V 6 bases and J 7 bases, with 22 bases left between them. Germline loops: CDR1 SQVTM, CDR2 ANQGSEA. This CDR3 comprises 15 residues. Here the CDR3 reads CSVRSPWRGRNEQFF. The CDR3 bases are TGCAGCGTCCGGAGCCCATGGAGGGGAAGGAATGAGCAGTTCTTC.

V is TRBV7-2 and J is TRBJ2-2; 12 bases agree with TRBD2. J gave up 4 bases and V 1 base, and 7 bases lay outside the gene matches. CDR1 and CDR2 (germline): SGHTA, FQGNSA. The CDR3 has 18 residues. CDR3 DNA sequence: TGTGCCAGCAGCTTAGTGACTAGCGGGGGCCTGGGCACCGGGGAGCTGTTTTTT. Translation gives CASSLVTSGGLGTGELFF.

V is TRBV4-3 and J is TRBJ1-6, with D possibly TRBD1 on 6 matching bases. CDR1 is LGHNA and CDR2 is YSLEER in the germline V gene. The CDR3 totals 15 residues. The V end was cut by 1 base, the J end by 7 bases, with 11 bases between. The CDR3 nucleotides read TGCGCCAGCAGCCAAGTGGCAGGGGTGAATTCACCCCTCCACTTT. This translates into CASSQVAGVNSPLHF.

The V gene is TRBV19, the J gene TRBJ1-2; 10 bases fit TRBD1. Germline trimming cut 7 bases from V and 7 bases from J; bases unmatched to any gene: 21. The CDR3 runs to 18 residues. The germline V gene has CDR1 LNHDA and CDR2 SQIVND (reference sequence). CDR3: CASTPRKEGQGSRSGYTF. The CDR3 DNA follows: TGTGCCAGTACCCCGCGAAAGGAGGGACAGGGGTCGAGGAGTGGCTACACCTTC.

The chain joins TRBV9 to TRBJ2-5; TRBD1 matches at 11 bases. V lost 0 bases and J lost 5; bases outside the gene matches: 9. The germline V gene has CDR1 SGDLS and CDR2 YYNGEE. There are 17 residues in the CDR3. CDR3 nucleotide sequence: TGTGCCAGCAGCGTAGCCGGGACAGGGGGTTCCAGGGAGACCCAGTACTTC. Protein product: CASSVAGTGGSRETQYF.

The chain links TRBV19 to TRBJ1-1; 10 nucleotides line up with TRBD1. With 4 bases clipped from V and 5 bases from J, the junction kept 7 bases outside the gene matches. This CDR3 has 15 amino acids. Per germline, CDR1 LNHDA and CDR2 SQIVND (reference sequence). The CDR3 sequence: CASSKRQGASTEAFF. DNA for the CDR3: TGTGCCAGTAGTAAAAGACAGGGGGCATCGACTGAAGCTTTCTTT.

The chain employs TRBV9 and TRBJ1-6; D possibly corresponds to TRBD1 (6 bases). V lost 3 bases and J lost 5, with 12 bases in between. The CDR3 is 15 amino acids. Germline assignment: CDR1 SGDLS and CDR2 YYNGEE. DNA for the CDR3: TGTGCCAGCAGCGCGACAGGTGAAGATAATTCACCCCTCCACTTT. As protein: CASSATGEDNSPLHF.

V is TRBV3-1 (or the pseudogene TRBV3-2) and J is TRBJ2-2; the D is unclear. The CDR3 is 14 amino acids. With 2 bases removed from V and 4 bases from J, the gap between germline ends came to 8 bases. Germline CDR1 reads LGHDT; CDR2 reads YNNKEL (reference sequence). CDR3 nucleotides: TGTGCCAGCAGCCAATCCGGTACCACCGGGGAGCTGTTTTTT. Its translation is CASSQSGTTGELFF.

This clone was observed a single time. V gene TRBV19 combines with J gene TRBJ2-4, with TRBD2 matching 10 bases. Germline V lookup: CDR1 LNHDA, CDR2 SQIVND (reference sequence). The CDR3 consists of 12 residues. V gave up 6 bases and J gave up 11 bases; unmatched junction bases: 4. DNA for the CDR3: TGTGCCAGTAGCAATAGCGGGGGGTTTCAGTACTTC. Translating it yields CASSNSGGFQYF.

This clone occurred a few times. This chain uses TRBV25-1 with TRBJ2-7, with TRBD2 matching over 9 bases. Germline CDR1 MGHDK, CDR2 SYGVNS. The ends lost 5 bases at V and 6 bases at J; junction bases unmatched: 8. The CDR3 totals 14 residues. The CDR3 reads CASSIAGGLSEQYF. The CDR3, as DNA: TGTGCCAGCAGTATTGCGGGAGGGCTCAGCGAGCAGTACTTC.

The V and J genes are TRBV28 and TRBJ2-1, with a possible D match to TRBD2 (6 bases). Per the germline V gene, CDR1 is MDHEN and CDR2 is SYDVKM. The germline V and J ends were trimmed by 5 bases and 8 bases, with 22 bases remaining between them. This CDR3 region has 16 residues. The CDR3 spells CASSDYDWSGVDEQFF. The CDR3 nucleotides are TGTGCCAGCAGTGACTACGACTGGTCGGGGGTCGATGAGCAGTTCTTC. Complete variable domain (other parts from reference TRBV28 and TRBJ2-1): DVKVTQSSRYLVKRTGEKVFLECVQDMDHENMFWYRQDPGLGLRLIYFSYDVKMKEKGDIPEGYSVSREKKERFSLILESASTNQTSMYLCASSDYDWSGVDEQFFGPGTRLTVL.

V usage is TRBV28 and J usage is TRBJ1-5; D remains ambiguous. CDR1 MDHEN and CDR2 SYDVKM come from the germline V gene. CDR3 length: 12 residues. Deletions cut 5 bases from V and 9 bases from J, with 11 bases between. The CDR3 DNA sequence: TGTGCCAGCAGTCCACCGCGGGGGCCCCAGCATTTT. This sequence encodes CASSPPRGPQHF.